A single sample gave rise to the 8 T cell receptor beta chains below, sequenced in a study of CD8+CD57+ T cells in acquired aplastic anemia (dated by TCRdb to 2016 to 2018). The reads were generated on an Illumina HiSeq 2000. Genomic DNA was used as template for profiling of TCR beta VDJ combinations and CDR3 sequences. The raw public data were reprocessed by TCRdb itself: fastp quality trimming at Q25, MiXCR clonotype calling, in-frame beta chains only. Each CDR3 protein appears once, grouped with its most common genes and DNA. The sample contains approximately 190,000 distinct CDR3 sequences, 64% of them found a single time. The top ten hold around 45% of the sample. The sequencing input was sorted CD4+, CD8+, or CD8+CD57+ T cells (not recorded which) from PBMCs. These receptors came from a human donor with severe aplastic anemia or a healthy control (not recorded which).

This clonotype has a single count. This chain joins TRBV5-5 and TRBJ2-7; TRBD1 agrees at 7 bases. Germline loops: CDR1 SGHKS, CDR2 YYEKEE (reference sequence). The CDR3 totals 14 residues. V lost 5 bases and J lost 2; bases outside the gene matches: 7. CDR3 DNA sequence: TGTGCCAGCAGTTATACAGGGGCCACCTACGAGCAGTACTTC. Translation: CASSYTGATYEQYF.

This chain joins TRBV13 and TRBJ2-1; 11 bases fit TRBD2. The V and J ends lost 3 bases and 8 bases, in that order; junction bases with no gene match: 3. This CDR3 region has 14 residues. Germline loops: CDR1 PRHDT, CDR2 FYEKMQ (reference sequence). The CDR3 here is CASSFYSGGDEQFF. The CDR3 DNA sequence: TGTGCCAGCAGCTTCTATAGCGGGGGGGATGAGCAGTTCTTC.

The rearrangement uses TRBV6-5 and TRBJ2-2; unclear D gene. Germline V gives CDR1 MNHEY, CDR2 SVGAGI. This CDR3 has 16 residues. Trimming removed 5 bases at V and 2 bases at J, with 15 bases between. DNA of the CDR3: TGTGCCAGCAGTGAACGACAAGGGAAAAACACCGGGGAGCTGTTTTTT. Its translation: CASSERQGKNTGELFF.

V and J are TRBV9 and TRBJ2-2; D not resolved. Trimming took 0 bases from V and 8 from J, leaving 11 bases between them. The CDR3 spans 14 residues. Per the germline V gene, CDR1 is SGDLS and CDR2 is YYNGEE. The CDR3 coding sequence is TGTGCCAGCAGCGTAGTAGCTGGTGGTGGGGAGCTGTTTTTT. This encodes CASSVVAGGGELFF.

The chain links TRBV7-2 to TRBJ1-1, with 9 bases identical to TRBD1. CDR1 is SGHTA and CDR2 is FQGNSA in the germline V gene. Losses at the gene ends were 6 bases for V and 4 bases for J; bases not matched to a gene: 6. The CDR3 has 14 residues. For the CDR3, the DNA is TGTGCCAGCAGATCCGGGACAGGGAGCACTGAAGCTTTCTTT. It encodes CASRSGTGSTEAFF.

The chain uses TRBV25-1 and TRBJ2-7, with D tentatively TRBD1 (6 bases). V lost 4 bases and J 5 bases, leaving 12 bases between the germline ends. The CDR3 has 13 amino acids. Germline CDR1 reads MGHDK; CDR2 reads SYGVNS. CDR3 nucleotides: TGTGCCAGCAGTGCGTACAGGGCCCACGAGCAGTACTTC. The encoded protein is CASSAYRAHEQYF.

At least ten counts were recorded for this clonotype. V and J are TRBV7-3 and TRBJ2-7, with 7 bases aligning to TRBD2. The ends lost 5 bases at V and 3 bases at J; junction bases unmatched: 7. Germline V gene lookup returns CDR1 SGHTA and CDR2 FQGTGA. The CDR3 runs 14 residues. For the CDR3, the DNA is TGTGCCAGCAGCAGCAGCGGGGAGGACTACGAGCAGTACTTC. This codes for CASSSSGEDYEQYF.

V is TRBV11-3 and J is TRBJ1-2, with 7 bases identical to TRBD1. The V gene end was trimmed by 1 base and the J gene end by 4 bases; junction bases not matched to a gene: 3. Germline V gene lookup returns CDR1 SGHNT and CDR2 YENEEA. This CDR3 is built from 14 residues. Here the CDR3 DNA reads TGTGCCAGCAGCTTAGGTGGGACAGCCTATGGCTACACCTTC. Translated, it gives CASSLGGTAYGYTF.